A single sample is the source of the 32 T cell receptor beta chains below, sequenced in a study of T-cell reconstitution after alpha-beta-depleted transplantation in children. Unique molecular identifiers were used in preparing the TCRbeta library. MiXCR was run by TCRdb on the PCR reads, yielding one entry per CDR3 protein. The sample contains about 830,000 distinct CDR3 sequences, 16% of which appear only once. The sequenced sample was PBMCs, mostly from graft donor cells, obtained 360 days after TCRalphabeta/CD19-depleted stem cell transplant. These receptors were obtained from a male patient aged 10-17 years who had a stem cell transplant for acute lymphoblastic leukemia, so the T cells may come from the graft donor.

This clonotype was seen many times. The chain links TRBV12-3 or TRBV12-4 to TRBJ2-2, with 9 positions matching TRBD1. This CDR3 contains 14 residues. V shed 8 bases and J 5 bases; nucleotides not matched to a gene: 6. The CDR3 region is CASWGDRVTGELFF. DNA for the CDR3: TGTGCCAGCTGGGGGGACAGGGTGACCGGGGAGCTGTTTTTT.

This clonotype was found many times. The chain couples TRBV24-1 to TRBJ2-2; D tentatively reads TRBD1 or TRBD2 (5 bases each). Trimming took off 6 bases at V and 0 bases at J, with 7 bases between the two ends. The CDR3 consists of 14 residues. From germline, CDR1 is KGHDR and CDR2 SFDVKD. In DNA, the CDR3 is TGTGCCACCAGTAAGGGACCGAACACCGGGGAGCTGTTTTTT. Encoded protein: CATSKGPNTGELFF.

The V and J genes are TRBV11-2 and TRBJ2-3; tentative D call: TRBD1 (7 bases). Germline loops: CDR1 SGHAT, CDR2 FQNNGV. The V end lost 4 bases, the J end lost 1 base, and 15 bases lay between the germline ends. This CDR3 is 16 amino acids long. DNA for the CDR3: TGTGCCAGCAGCTACCAGGGGGTAGCGGGCACAGATACGCAGTATTTT. Translation: CASSYQGVAGTDTQYF.

This clonotype was counted many times. This chain connects TRBV5-1 to TRBJ2-7, with TRBD1 matching 9 bases. V lost 3 bases, J lost 6 bases, and 1 base stayed unmatched. This CDR3 has 12 amino acids. From germline, CDR1 is SGHRS and CDR2 YFSETQ. The CDR3 DNA reads TGCGCCAGCAGCTGGACAGGGGTCGAGCAGTACTTC. Amino acid sequence: CASSWTGVEQYF.

The J gene is TRBJ2-7, the V gene TRBV20-1; D is possibly TRBD2 (5 bases). Germline V gives CDR1 DFQATT, CDR2 SNEGSKA (reference sequence). The CDR3 is 12 residues long. Trimming left V 7 bases short and J 3 bases short, with 13 bases between. The CDR3 nucleotides read TGCAGTGGGACTCGTCAGTACTACGAGCAGTACTTC. It is translated as CSGTRQYYEQYF.

This clonotype was recorded many times. CDR3 coding DNA: TGCAGTGCTAGTAGTGGGAGGGGCGATGAGCAGTTCTTC. Its translation is CSASSGRGDEQFF. The rearrangement uses TRBV20-1 and TRBJ2-1; 7 bases align to TRBD2. Germline CDR1 and CDR2: DFQATT and SNEGSKA (reference sequence). V lost 3 bases, J lost 8 bases, and 7 bases stayed unmatched. The CDR3 is made up of 13 amino acids.

This clonotype was recorded many times. V and J are TRBV9 and TRBJ2-1; 15 nucleotides line up with TRBD2. Germline values: CDR1 SGDLS, CDR2 YYNGEE. V lost 0 bases and J lost 2; bases outside the gene matches: 3. CDR3 size: 18 residues. The CDR3, as DNA: TGTGCCAGCAGCGTAGCTGGACTAGCGGGAGGGACCTACAATGAGCAGTTCTTC. This encodes CASSVAGLAGGTYNEQFF.

This clonotype was detected a few times. The V call is TRBV7-3, the J call TRBJ2-1; 14 bases match TRBD2. J lost 3 bases, V lost 2 bases, and 12 bases had no gene match. The CDR3 extends over 20 amino acids. CDR1 SGHTA and CDR2 FQGTGA come from the germline V gene. CDR3 sequence reads: CASSLPGRTSGRSHYNEQFF. The CDR3 DNA follows: TGTGCCAGCAGCTTACCGGGGAGGACTAGCGGGAGGTCGCACTACAATGAGCAGTTCTTC. The full variable domain, in which reference TRBV7-3 and TRBJ2-1 provide the parts outside the CDR3, is GAGVSQTPSNKVTEKGKYVELRCDPISGHTALYWYRQSLGQGPEFLIYFQGTGAADDSGLPNDRFFAVRPEGSVSTLKIQRTERGDSAVYLCASSLPGRTSGRSHYNEQFFGPGTRLTVL.

This clonotype has just a few counts. This chain connects TRBV12-3 or TRBV12-4 to TRBJ2-1; D may be TRBD1 (6 bases). Trimming took off 8 bases at V and 5 bases at J, with 19 bases between the two ends. The CDR3 contains 15 residues. CDR3 residues: CASGRVEGVDNEQFF. The CDR3 DNA follows: TGTGCCAGCGGTAGGGTAGAGGGGGTGGACAATGAGCAGTTCTTC.

This chain links TRBV3-1 with TRBJ1-1; TRBD1 agrees at 11 bases. The CDR3 has 14 residues. V lost 6 bases to trimming and J lost 4 bases; unmatched junction nucleotides: 4. The V gene's germline CDR1 is LGHDT and CDR2 YNNKEL (reference sequence). Here the CDR3 reads CASRGQGGRTEAFF. The CDR3 DNA is TGTGCCAGCAGGGGACAGGGGGGTCGCACTGAAGCTTTCTTT.

This clonotype was detected many times. CDR3 protein: CASTGDRGRSDTQYF. CDR3 coding DNA: TGTGCCAGCACCGGGGACAGGGGGCGCTCAGATACGCAGTATTTT. The chain couples TRBV25-1 to TRBJ2-3, with 12 positions matching TRBD1. V lost 7 bases, J lost 4 bases, and 6 bases stayed unmatched. Germline CDR1 and CDR2: MGHDK and SYGVNS. This CDR3 is built from 15 residues. The complete variable domain, with remaining parts taken from reference TRBV25-1 and TRBJ2-3, reads EADIYQTPRYLVIGTGKKITLECSQTMGHDKMYWYQQDPGMELHLIHYSYGVNSTEKGDLSSESTVSRIRTEHFPLTLESARPSHTSQYLCASTGDRGRSDTQYFGPGTRLTVL.

The genes are TRBV5-1 and TRBJ2-5, with TRBD2 matching 7 bases. Germline V CDR1 and CDR2: SGHRS, YFSETQ. V shed 6 bases, J shed 7 bases, and the junction held 9 bases outside the gene matches. This CDR3 comprises 13 residues. Here the CDR3 DNA reads TGCGCCAGCATCCCGGGAGGTCCAGGGACCCAGTACTTC. Residues: CASIPGGPGTQYF.

The rearrangement uses TRBV12-3 or TRBV12-4 and TRBJ1-5; D is possibly TRBD1 (5 bases). V lost 5 bases and J 4 bases, leaving 18 bases between the germline ends. The CDR3 consists of 16 residues. The CDR3 bases are TGTGCCAGCAGTCCCCCCGGGACGCAGCTAAATCAGCCCCAGCATTTT. Protein product: CASSPPGTQLNQPQHF.

This clonotype was seen only a few times. This chain links TRBV7-9 with TRBJ2-1; D may correspond to TRBD1 or TRBD2 (5 bases each). This CDR3 region has 15 residues. Germline loops: CDR1 SEHNR, CDR2 FQNEAQ (reference sequence). Trimming removed 3 bases from V and 5 bases from J, with 14 bases in between. The chain's CDR3 is CASSLGVSTDNEQFF. The CDR3 DNA reads TGTGCCAGCAGCTTGGGGGTGTCGACAGACAATGAGCAGTTCTTC.

The CDR3 coding sequence is TGTGCCAGCAGTTTATGGGTACAGGGACCCTACACCTTC. It is translated as CASSLWVQGPYTF. The chain has TRBV12-3 or TRBV12-4 and TRBJ1-2; a weak D match, TRBD1 (6 bases). The CDR3 is 13 amino acids. Trimming shortened V by 2 bases and J by 10 bases, and 14 bases separated the two germline ends.

This clonotype turned up a few times. The chain has TRBV5-1 and TRBJ2-6, with D tentatively TRBD1 (6 bases). Deletions cut 0 bases from V and 0 bases from J, with 10 bases between. Germline loops: CDR1 SGHRS, CDR2 YFSETQ. The CDR3 has 17 residues. CDR3 region: CASSLVGHHSGANVLTF. In nucleotides, the CDR3 is TGCGCCAGCAGCTTGGTGGGACACCACTCTGGGGCCAACGTCCTGACTTTC.

Worth noting for this clonotype: Germline and junction disagree at one end, which may indicate a read error. The chain carries TRBV9 and TRBJ2-1; TRBD2 agrees at 7 bases. This CDR3 has 14 residues. Germline V CDR1 and CDR2: SGDLS, YYNGEE. The CDR3 spells CASSVTSDYNEQSF. DNA for the CDR3: TGTGCCAGCAGCGTTACTAGCGACTACAATGAGCAGTCCTTC.

The chain uses TRBV12-3 or TRBV12-4 and TRBJ2-5; 8 nucleotides align to TRBD2. The CDR3 runs to 16 residues. The ends lost 3 bases at V and 1 base at J; junction bases unmatched: 7. The CDR3 DNA sequence: TGTGCCAGCAGTTTTAGGAAGCGGGAGCCCCAAGAGACCCAGTACTTC. It codes for CASSFRKREPQETQYF.

This clonotype was picked up many times. The chain recombines TRBV5-6 with TRBJ2-2; 7 bases agree with TRBD1. CDR1 SGHDT and CDR2 YYEEEE come from the germline V gene. V shed 4 bases and J 6 bases; nucleotides not matched to a gene: 15. The CDR3 has 17 amino acids. This CDR3 is CASSPLETGTVAGELFF. The DNA of the CDR3 is TGTGCCAGCAGCCCTCTCGAGACAGGGACGGTCGCCGGGGAGCTGTTTTTT.

The chain has TRBV7-6 and TRBJ2-1; D is uncertain. The CDR3 runs 15 residues. The germline V gene has CDR1 SGHVS and CDR2 FNYEAQ. V was trimmed by 1 base and J by 6 bases, leaving 13 bases between them. The CDR3 loop is CASSLDALRSNEQFF. CDR3 in DNA: TGTGCCAGCAGCTTAGACGCACTAAGGAGCAATGAGCAGTTCTTC.

This clonotype was seen repeatedly, ten times or more. CDR3 region: CAYPLYYTGELFF. For the CDR3, the DNA is TGTGCCTACCCCTTGTACTACACCGGGGAGCTGTTTTTT. J is TRBJ2-2 and V is TRBV7-6; D remains ambiguous. V was cut by 11 bases and J by 3 bases, with 13 bases left in between. There are 13 residues in the CDR3. CDR1 is SGHVS, CDR2 FNYEAQ, per germline.

The J gene is TRBJ2-1, the V gene TRBV24-1; D is unresolved. V shed 0 bases and J shed 6 bases, with 8 bases lying between them. The CDR3 runs to 14 residues. Germline V gene lookup returns CDR1 KGHDR and CDR2 SFDVKD. The CDR3 DNA sequence: TGTGCCACCAGTGATTTGGGCTACGCCAATGAGCAGTTCTTC. This codes for CATSDLGYANEQFF.

The rearrangement links TRBV2 to TRBJ2-4, with 7 bases lining up with TRBD2. CDR3 length: 15 residues. Germline assignment: CDR1 SNHLY and CDR2 FYNNEI. V trimming: 3 bases; J trimming: 8 bases; junction bases outside the gene matches: 10. This CDR3 reads CASSDPGTTLDIQYF. The DNA for the CDR3 is TGTGCCAGCAGTGACCCCGGGACTACTTTAGACATTCAGTACTTC.

The sample holds a few counts of this clonotype. The chain employs TRBV7-9 and TRBJ1-1, with 7 bases that match TRBD1. Losses at the gene ends were 5 bases for V and 10 bases for J; bases not matched to a gene: 7. The length of the CDR3 is 12 residues. Germline V gives CDR1 SEHNR, CDR2 FQNEAQ (reference sequence). The DNA for the CDR3 is TGTGCCAGCAGCCTCAACCGGGACAGAGCTTTCTTT. Its protein is CASSLNRDRAFF.

This chain connects TRBV5-1 to TRBJ2-2; the D is unclear. CDR1 and CDR2 (germline): SGHRS, YFSETQ. Trimming stripped 5 bases from V and 6 bases from J, with 20 bases between. The CDR3 consists of 16 residues. CDR3 sequence (DNA): TGCGCCAGCAGTCCCGGTGGTATGTTCAGTCCCGGGGAGCTGTTTTTT. Translating it yields CASSPGGMFSPGELFF.

V and J are TRBV12-3 or TRBV12-4 and TRBJ1-4; D is unclear. The CDR3 totals 13 residues. The V gene lost 6 bases and the J gene lost 0 bases, with 5 bases spanning the gap. The CDR3 reads CASRIPTNEKLFF. The DNA of the CDR3 is TGTGCCAGCAGGATCCCAACTAATGAAAAACTGTTTTTT.

The V gene is TRBV13, the J gene TRBJ2-4, with D perhaps being TRBD1 or TRBD2 (5 bases each). This CDR3 spans 16 amino acids. The ends were cut back, 1 base at V and 1 base at J, with 11 bases in the middle. The V gene's germline CDR1 is PRHDT and CDR2 FYEKMQ (reference sequence). The CDR3, as DNA: TGTGCCAGCAGCTTAGAGAGGGGCCTCGCCAAAAACATTCAGTACTTC. Translation: CASSLERGLAKNIQYF.

There are a few counts of this clonotype. The chain combines TRBV7-9 with TRBJ1-2; 8 nucleotides line up with TRBD1. Germline trimming cut 5 bases from V and 7 bases from J; bases unmatched to any gene: 6. Germline V lookup: CDR1 SEHNR, CDR2 FQNEAQ (reference sequence). The CDR3 totals 13 residues. The CDR3 sequence is CASSPTGVPGYTF. The CDR3 DNA follows: TGTGCCAGCAGCCCGACAGGGGTTCCTGGCTACACCTTC.

The J gene is TRBJ2-1, the V gene TRBV5-1; 12 bases are a match to TRBD2. V lost 2 bases, J lost 8 bases, and 2 bases stayed unmatched. This CDR3 has 14 residues. CDR1 is SGHRS, CDR2 YFSETQ, per germline. CDR3 protein: CASSFRLAGDEQFF. DNA for the CDR3: TGCGCCAGCAGCTTTAGACTAGCGGGAGATGAGCAGTTCTTC.

This clonotype was seen only a few times. V usage is TRBV4-2 and J usage is TRBJ2-2; maybe TRBD2 (6 bases). Trimming left V 0 bases short and J 5 bases short, with 10 bases between. Germline values: CDR1 LGHNA, CDR2 YNFKEQ. The CDR3 sequence is 15 residues long. The DNA of the CDR3 is TGTGCCAGCAGCCAAGATGCCGCGGGGACCGGGGAGCTGTTTTTT. It encodes CASSQDAAGTGELFF.

The chain is built from TRBV19 and TRBJ1-3, with D uncertain. The V and J ends lost 5 bases and 0 bases respectively, with 11 bases between them. Germline V lookup: CDR1 LNHDA, CDR2 SQIVND (reference sequence). The CDR3 runs to 15 residues. The CDR3 here is CASSRMRGSGNTIYF. The CDR3 DNA reads TGTGCCAGTAGTCGGATGCGCGGCTCTGGAAACACCATATATTTT.

In its sample, this clonotype was seen many times. The chain combines TRBV3-1 with TRBJ2-3; weak D call: TRBD1 (6 bases). V was trimmed by 0 bases and J by 5 bases, leaving 12 bases between them. Per germline, CDR1 LGHDT and CDR2 YNNKEL (reference sequence). The CDR3 has 15 residues. The CDR3 sequence: CASSQDALGGDTQYF. The CDR3 DNA reads as TGTGCCAGCAGCCAAGATGCTCTAGGGGGAGATACGCAGTATTTT.